This T cell receptor (beta chain) was recorded in a study of tumor and adjacent non-tumor tissue in lung cancer. Background on the study: Each sample yielded roughly 4 million productive TCRbeta reads on average.

RNA was extracted from bulk tissue without any cell sorting. TCRbeta libraries were built with three rounds of nested PCR, modified from ARM-PCR. Via MiXCR, TCRdb re-called the multiplex PCR reads, giving one row per CDR3 protein. The profile shows 89,000 or so distinct CDR3 sequences, roughly two thirds of them singletons. This sequence originates from a man in his 70s with non-small cell lung cancer. Source material: lung tumor tissue.

The chain's CDR3 is CATSDFSTGETQYF. As DNA, the CDR3 is TGTGCCACCAGTGATTTCTCGACCGGGGAGACCCAGTACTTC. The chain employs TRBV24-1 and TRBJ2-5; D remains ambiguous. The CDR3 is 14 residues long. Trimming cost V 1 base and J 5 bases, with 10 bases left between them. Germline CDR1 KGHDR, CDR2 SFDVKD.